This T cell receptor (beta chain) was found in a study of early T cells in non-severe SARS-CoV-2 infection. V was cut by 4 bases and J by 6 bases, with 11 bases left in between. Germline CDR1 SGHRS, CDR2 YFSETQ. CDR3 length: 12 residues. Each CDR3 protein gets one entry after TCRdb re-called the 5' RACE reads with MiXCR. The sample lists over 85,000 distinct CDR3 sequences, around 14% occurring once. The source is an adult who was a healthcare worker with PCR-confirmed SARS-CoV-2 infection or an uninfected control (not recorded which). The specimen sequenced was whole blood. V gene TRBV5-1 combines with J gene TRBJ2-7; no clear D. CDR3 protein: CASSMSQAEQYF. The CDR3, as DNA: TGCGCCAGCAGCATGTCCCAGGCCGAGCAGTACTTC. Full variable domain (rest looked up from reference TRBV5-1 and TRBJ2-7): KAGVTQTPRYLIKTRGQQVTLSCSPISGHRSVSWYQQTPGQGLQFLFEYFSETQRNKGNFPGRFSGRQFSNSRSEMNVSTLELGDSALYLCASSMSQAEQYFGPGTRLTVT.